This T cell receptor (beta chain) was obtained from a study of tumor-infiltrating lymphocytes in localized non-small cell lung cancer. For the study at large: Tumor tissue and non-adjacent uninvolved lung came from each patient. Study-wide results and limits: Technical variation could not be separated from intratumor heterogeneity here.

The table came from immunoSEQ multiplex PCR; TCRdb's copy has only in-frame clones and leaves some out. In the table there are some 6,000 clones, around 66% of which are singletons. The V gene lost 6 bases and the J gene lost 2 bases, with 13 bases spanning the gap. The CDR3 has 15 amino acids. Per the germline V gene, CDR1 is SGHTA and CDR2 is FQGNSA. By frequency in the sample, this clone is medium-sized (0.01 to 0.1%). The antigen is undetermined. The V and J genes are TRBV7-2 and TRBJ2-2; perhaps TRBD2 as D (6 bases). This receptor was identified in a human donor with non-small cell lung cancer. The specimen sequenced was uninvolved lung tissue not adjacent to the tumor. In DNA form, the CDR3 reads TGTGCCAGCAGTCCGACTAGGGCTAACACCGGGGAGCTGTTTTTT. Amino acids: CASSPTRANTGELFF.